This TCR beta chain stems from a study of blood T cell repertoires in COVID-19. For the study at large: From T cells, B-cell-depleted T cells, or PBMCs came the material, which was cDNA or gDNA.

Trimming at V came to 5 bases and at J to 7 bases, leaving 11 bases not matched to a gene. Germline assignment: CDR1 SGHAT and CDR2 FQNNGV. The CDR3 is 15 residues long. Sequencing used immunoSEQ multiplex PCR; TCRdb keeps in-frame clones, though not all of them. This table has around 450,000 clones, about 90% appearing once. Sequenced: PBMCs or T cells enriched from blood (not recorded which). The TCR sequence derives from a man younger than 30 who had recovered from COVID-19. The rearrangement links TRBV11-2 to TRBJ2-1; 7 bases align to TRBD1. CDR3 nucleotide sequence: TGTGCCAGCAGCCGAACCGGGACAGAAGGTAATGAGCAGTTCTTC. This translates into CASSRTGTEGNEQFF.